The sequence of this T cell receptor (beta chain) was determined in a study of blood T cell repertoires in COVID-19. Study background: Samples representing acute and convalescent COVID-19 were sourced from the United States, Italy and Spain. The cDNA or gDNA used as material had been derived from T cells, B-cell-depleted T cells, or PBMCs.

The ends were cut back, 3 bases at V and 4 bases at J, with 9 bases in the middle. CDR1 and CDR2 (germline): GTSNPN, SVGIG (reference sequence). The CDR3 length is 12 residues. Under the authors' procedure: From reference gene primer amplification, estimates of nucleated cell counts were derived. Profiled with immunoSEQ multiplex PCR; TCRdb holds only in-frame clones, not every one. V and J calls and clone size come straight from that table; D and trimming were deduced from the DNA. This sample yields about 340,000 clones, of which around 83% are seen a single time; around 3% belongs to the top ten. The V and J genes are TRBV30 and TRBJ1-2; tentative D call: TRBD1 (5 bases). The sequence was obtained from a man younger than 40 with active or convalescent COVID-19. What was sequenced was peripheral blood. CDR3 sequence reads: CAWRGEGYGYTF. The CDR3 DNA sequence: TGTGCCTGGAGGGGGGAGGGCTATGGCTACACCTTC.